One and the same sample provided the 22 T cell receptor beta chains below, sequenced in a study of blood T cell repertoires in COVID-19. TCRdb keeps only in-frame clones here, not all; method: immunoSEQ multiplex PCR. Seen here are approximately 250,000 clones, 88% observed once, and the top ten hold more than 1%. The sample comprised PBMCs or T cells enriched from blood (not recorded which). The receptors come from a woman in her thirties or forties with acute COVID-19.

This clone was observed a handful of times. This CDR3 reads CASSPTRGGAFF. The CDR3 region has the DNA TGTGCCAGCAGTCCAACGCGGGGTGGTGCTTTCTTT. V is TRBV6-5 and J is TRBJ1-1, with no clear D. The CDR3 loop spans 12 amino acids. V was clipped by 5 bases and J by 11 bases, with 15 bases between them. Germline lookup yields CDR1 MNHEY and CDR2 SVGAGI.

The chain couples TRBV10-3 to TRBJ1-2; D perhaps matches TRBD1 (6 bases). The CDR3 sequence is 14 residues long. Per germline, CDR1 ENHRY and CDR2 SYGVKD. Trimming stripped 0 bases from V and 9 bases from J, with 14 bases between. This CDR3 reads CAISESKGGGRYTF. The CDR3 region has the DNA TGTGCCATCAGTGAGTCGAAAGGGGGGGGTCGCTACACCTTC.

The V and J genes are TRBV5-5 and TRBJ2-7; 10 bases match TRBD2. The junction had 7 bases not matched to a gene; V was cut back by 4 bases and J by 3 bases. The CDR3 sequence is 15 residues long. Germline-derived CDR1 and CDR2 are SGHKS and YYEKEE (reference sequence). The CDR3 coding sequence is TGTGCCAGCAGCGGAACTAGCGGGACTTACTACGAGCAGTACTTC. It codes for CASSGTSGTYYEQYF. The complete variable domain, with remaining parts taken from reference TRBV5-5 and TRBJ2-7, reads DAGVTQSPTHLIKTRGQQVTLRCSPISGHKSVSWYQQVLGQGPQFIFQYYEKEERGRGNFPDRFSARQFPNYSSELNVNALLLGDSALYLCASSGTSGTYYEQYFGPGTRLTVT.

The rearrangement uses TRBV7-9 and TRBJ2-4; the D gene is possibly TRBD2 (6 bases). This CDR3 contains 17 residues. Germline CDR1 reads SEHNR; CDR2 reads FQNEAQ (reference sequence). V lost 0 bases to trimming and J lost 0 bases, with 12 bases between them. The CDR3 DNA follows: TGTGCCAGCAGCTTAGCGCGGGGTACCCTAGCCAAAAACATTCAGTACTTC. Its translation: CASSLARGTLAKNIQYF.

In nucleotides, the CDR3 is TGTGCCAGCAGCCCCCCGGGGGGCGGAGGTGAAAAACTGTTTTTT. Translating gives CASSPPGGGGEKLFF. This chain links TRBV7-2 with TRBJ1-4; D is perhaps TRBD1 (6 bases). Germline values: CDR1 SGHTA, CDR2 FQGNSA. V lost 5 bases, J lost 7 bases, and 17 bases lay in between. This CDR3 comprises 15 residues.

The V and J genes are TRBV18 and TRBJ1-3; 7 bases are a match to TRBD1. V trimming: 3 bases; J trimming: 1 base; junction bases outside the gene matches: 3. The CDR3 sequence is 15 residues long. CDR1 and CDR2 (germline): KGHSH, LQKENI. The CDR3 DNA sequence: TGTGCCAGCTCACCGCAGACAGGGTCTGGAAACACCATATATTTT. Translating gives CASSPQTGSGNTIYF. The whole variable domain, remainder taken from reference TRBV18 and TRBJ1-3, is NAGVMQNPRHLVRRRGQEARLRCSPMKGHSHVYWYRQLPEEGLKFMVYLQKENIIDESGMPKERFSAEFPKEGPSILRIQQVVRGDSAAYFCASSPQTGSGNTIYFGEGSWLTVV.

V and J are TRBV15 and TRBJ2-5; D perhaps matches TRBD1 (5 bases). The germline V gene has CDR1 LNHNV and CDR2 YYDKDF (reference sequence). The CDR3 extends over 16 amino acids. Trimming took off 0 bases at V and 3 bases at J, with 14 bases between the two ends. The CDR3 nucleotides read TGTGCCACCAGCAGAGATCAGGCAGGGATGGAAGAGACCCAGTACTTC. Amino acid sequence: CATSRDQAGMEETQYF.

Only one count was recorded for this clone. This chain links TRBV28 with TRBJ1-2; the D gene is possibly TRBD1 (6 bases). The CDR3 is 13 amino acids. Germline lookup yields CDR1 MDHEN and CDR2 SYDVKM. Deletions cut 6 bases from V and 5 bases from J, with 13 bases between. The CDR3 nucleotides are TGTGCCAGCAGCGCTAGCCAGGGGTATGGCTACACCTTC. This sequence encodes CASSASQGYGYTF.

This clone was observed a few times. The chain couples TRBV19 to TRBJ1-3, with D unresolved. V was shortened by 0 bases and J by 4 bases, with 10 bases between the two germline ends. The CDR3 has 15 amino acids. Germline V gene data show CDR1 as LNHDA and CDR2 as SQIVND (reference sequence). The CDR3 sequence is CASSIDGLRGNTIYF. The CDR3 DNA is TGTGCCAGTAGTATAGACGGCCTGAGGGGAAACACCATATATTTT.

The chain is built from TRBV6-2 or TRBV6-3 and TRBJ1-1; the D is unclear. Between the trimmed V and J ends, which lost 6 bases and 2 bases, there was a span of 16 bases. The CDR3 has 15 amino acids. Germline CDR1 reads MNHEY; CDR2 reads SVGEGT. As DNA, the CDR3 is TGTGCCAGCAGCCCTTTACGGTACCCCAACACTGAAGCTTTCTTT. Translated: CASSPLRYPNTEAFF.

The chain couples TRBV12-5 to TRBJ2-3, with 13 nucleotides matching TRBD2. Germline CDR1 and CDR2: LGHNT and FRNRAP. The ends lost 6 bases at V and 1 base at J; junction bases unmatched: 4. The CDR3 sequence is 16 residues long. The CDR3 loop is CASGLGLAGGTDTQYF. In nucleotides, the CDR3 is TGTGCTAGTGGACTCGGACTAGCGGGAGGCACAGATACGCAGTATTTT.

J is TRBJ2-4 and V is TRBV11-2; 8 positions agree with TRBD1. With 5 bases clipped from V and 5 bases from J, the junction kept 8 bases outside the gene matches. The CDR3 runs 15 residues. Germline lookup yields CDR1 SGHAT and CDR2 FQNNGV. The CDR3 region has the DNA TGTGCCAGCAGCGCAGAACAGGGGGTCGAAAACATTCAGTACTTC. Its translation: CASSAEQGVENIQYF.

The chain joins TRBV5-1 to TRBJ1-3; D possibly corresponds to TRBD1 (5 bases). The length of the CDR3 is 15 residues. Trimming took off 6 bases at V and 1 base at J, with 14 bases between the two ends. The germline gives CDR1 SGHRS, CDR2 YFSETQ. CDR3 bases: TGCGCCAGCAAGATGGGGGGACTTTCTGGAAACACCATATATTTT. As protein: CASKMGGLSGNTIYF.

The chain carries TRBV27 and TRBJ1-2, with D unclear. This CDR3 has 12 amino acids. Germline V gene lookup returns CDR1 MNHEY and CDR2 SMNVEV (reference sequence). V was shortened by 6 bases and J by 8 bases, with 13 bases between the two germline ends. The CDR3, as DNA: TGTGCCAGCAGCACCTATCCGGGGGGCTACACCTTC. Its translation: CASSTYPGGYTF.

The chain recombines TRBV30 with TRBJ1-5; possibly TRBD1 for D (5 bases). Deletions cut 0 bases from V and 3 bases from J, with 6 bases between. The CDR3 is 13 residues long. CDR1 and CDR2 (germline): GTSNPN, SVGIG (reference sequence). In DNA, the CDR3 is TGTGCCTGGAGTGTGGACAACAATCAGCCCCAGCATTTT. Its protein is CAWSVDNNQPQHF.

The chain has TRBV11-1 and TRBJ2-3, with 7 bases identical to TRBD1. The CDR3 spans 14 residues. V lost 5 bases and J lost 3; bases outside the gene matches: 5. Germline values: CDR1 SGHAT, CDR2 FQDESV (reference sequence). The DNA of the CDR3 is TGTGCCAGCAGCAAACAGGGGTCAACAGATACGCAGTATTTT. Translating it yields CASSKQGSTDTQYF.

This chain links TRBV7-6 with TRBJ2-5, with D uncertain. The CDR3 sequence is 15 residues long. V was shortened by 4 bases and J by 4 bases, with 16 bases between the two germline ends. Germline lookup yields CDR1 SGHVS and CDR2 FNYEAQ. The CDR3 DNA reads as TGTGCCAGCAGCTCCCTTAGCCGCAATTCAGAGACCCAGTACTTC. This sequence encodes CASSSLSRNSETQYF.

V gene TRBV6-4 combines with J gene TRBJ1-4; D might be TRBD1 (6 bases). The CDR3 runs to 15 residues. The germline gives CDR1 MRHNA, CDR2 SNTAGT. V shed 6 bases and J shed 7 bases, with 18 bases lying between them. CDR3 region: CASSQGHGIGEKLFF. The DNA of the CDR3 is TGTGCCAGCAGCCAGGGACATGGGATTGGTGAAAAACTGTTTTTT.

This clone was found once. The chain uses TRBV18 and TRBJ1-3; D gene uncertain. Germline V CDR1 and CDR2: KGHSH, LQKENI. With 3 bases removed from V and 0 bases from J, the gap between germline ends came to 15 bases. CDR3 length: 17 residues. CDR3 nucleotide sequence: TGTGCCAGCTCACCCAATGTTGGGCGGGGCTCTGGAAACACCATATATTTT. Encoded protein: CASSPNVGRGSGNTIYF.

The chain recombines TRBV14 with TRBJ2-1, with a possible D match to TRBD1 (6 bases). The CDR3 spans 13 residues. Trimming shortened V by 4 bases and J by 9 bases, and 13 bases separated the two germline ends. Per germline, CDR1 SGHDN and CDR2 FVKESK. The CDR3 loop is CASSLRTDSEQFF. DNA of the CDR3: TGTGCCAGCAGCCTACGTACGGACAGTGAGCAGTTCTTC.

This sequence joins TRBV10-3 and TRBJ1-5; TRBD1 matches 7 bases. CDR1 is ENHRY and CDR2 is SYGVKD in the germline V gene. With 0 bases clipped from V and 0 bases from J, the junction kept 5 bases outside the gene matches. This CDR3 has 17 amino acids. In DNA, the CDR3 is TGTGCCATCAGTGAGTCTAGGGACAGTAATAGCAATCAGCCCCAGCATTTT. It encodes CAISESRDSNSNQPQHF.

The chain links TRBV9 to TRBJ2-4, with TRBD2 identical over 7 bases. The J segment lost 6 bases and the V segment lost 3 bases, leaving 9 bases of the junction unmatched. The CDR3 has 15 residues. The germline gives CDR1 SGDLS, CDR2 YYNGEE. The CDR3 DNA reads as TGTGCCAGCAGCGGAACCCGGGACTACGGAAACATTCAGTACTTC. Translation: CASSGTRDYGNIQYF.